Listed below are T cell receptor beta chains from one sample, sequenced in a study of blood T cell repertoires in COVID-19. The repertoire was sequenced with immunoSEQ multiplex PCR; TCRdb's copy has only in-frame clones and lacks some. The sample holds about 120,000 clones, roughly 80% seen once. Input material: peripheral blood. These receptor sequences come from a human donor in a cohort sampled during active COVID-19. The conserved cysteine and the conserved F or W are not part of the CDR3 here. The size field is filled for only some rows; it gives once, few, many or a size class.

TRBJ2-7 TRBV15 10 . ATSREVSEQY
. TRBV6-1 12 . ASSEAGGGYEQY
TRBJ1-1 TRBV2 10 . ASRSGSTEAF
TRBJ1-5 TRBV19 13 . ASSALTGVAQPQH
TRBJ2-5 TRBV28 13 . ASSTGTGSGETQY
TRBJ2-3 TRBV5-1 14 . ASSNSGGRGTDTQY
TRBJ2-7 TRBV19 13 . ASSISGPSSYEQY
TRBJ2-3 TRBV6-5 13 few ASSPSGGFTDTQY
TRBJ2-5 TRBV7-2 13 . ASSAASRLQETQY
TRBJ1-2 TRBV6-5 10 . ASGQGLVGYT
TRBJ2-7 TRBV28 13 . ASSSPQVSYGEQY
TRBJ2-7 TRBV6-5 12 . ASWGLAEAYEQY
TRBJ2-7 TRBV5-8 12 few ASSSAGTSAEQY
TRBJ2-7 TRBV10-3 13 . AISEGQAVIYEQY
TRBJ2-2 TRBV4-3 15 . ASSQDDGTRWIGELF
TRBJ2-1 TRBV7-2 13 . ASSSGSSSYNEQF
TRBJ2-1 TRBV7-9 11 . ASSLDRDGEQF
TRBJ1-1 TRBV3-1/TRBV3-2 14 few ASSQAGQGSITEAF
TRBJ2-3 TRBV5-4 13 . ASSLSSGRADTQY
TRBJ2-4 TRBV14 14 . ASSQVAGTGVNIQY
TRBJ1-2 TRBV27 13 . ASSLTLAANYGYT
TRBJ1-4 TRBV6-5 12 . ASRGQGPSEKLF
TRBJ1-2 TRBV19 11 . ASKTEPNYGYT
TRBJ2-7 TRBV5-1 13 . ASSMTGGGSYEQY
TRBJ2-3 TRBV7-9 17 few ASSLTGYETGFGTDTQY
TRBJ1-2 TRBV6-6 10 once ASNHGIYGYT
TRBJ2-3 TRBV5-4 13 . ASSHRGTGTDTQY
TRBJ2-5 TRBV12-3/TRBV12-4 10 . ASSTLGETQY
TRBJ1-3 TRBV15 14 . ATSRDGTGAGNTIY
TRBJ1-3 TRBV12-5 13 . ASVLSGGSGNTIY
TRBJ2-3 TRBV5-4 14 once ASSWGGLGATDTQY
TRBJ1-4 TRBV5-4 13 few ASSPATGTNEKLF
TRBJ2-2 TRBV5-4 14 few ASSYGLGGVTGELF
TRBJ1-4 TRBV7-2 14 . ASSPSLVRANEKLF
TRBJ1-2 TRBV6-1 10 . ASSEQSYGYT
TRBJ2-3 TRBV6-8 13 . ASTTQGTSTDTQY
TRBJ2-5 TRBV6-5 13 . ASSLADRGQETQY
TRBJ2-1 TRBV6-5 13 . ASSYGGSPVVEQF
TRBJ1-2 TRBV29-1 11 once SVAQGANYGYT
TRBJ1-5 TRBV7-2 13 . ASSLVAGGGQPQH
TRBJ1-2 TRBV28 11 once ASIPPEGYGYT
TRBJ2-5 TRBV4-1 13 . ASSLHGTSLETQY
TRBJ2-5 TRBV4-1 16 . ASSHGDTFAGSQETQY
TRBJ1-6 TRBV7-9 13 few ASSSAAGGDSPLH
TRBJ1-1 TRBV5-4 14 . ASSYGQARRGTEAF